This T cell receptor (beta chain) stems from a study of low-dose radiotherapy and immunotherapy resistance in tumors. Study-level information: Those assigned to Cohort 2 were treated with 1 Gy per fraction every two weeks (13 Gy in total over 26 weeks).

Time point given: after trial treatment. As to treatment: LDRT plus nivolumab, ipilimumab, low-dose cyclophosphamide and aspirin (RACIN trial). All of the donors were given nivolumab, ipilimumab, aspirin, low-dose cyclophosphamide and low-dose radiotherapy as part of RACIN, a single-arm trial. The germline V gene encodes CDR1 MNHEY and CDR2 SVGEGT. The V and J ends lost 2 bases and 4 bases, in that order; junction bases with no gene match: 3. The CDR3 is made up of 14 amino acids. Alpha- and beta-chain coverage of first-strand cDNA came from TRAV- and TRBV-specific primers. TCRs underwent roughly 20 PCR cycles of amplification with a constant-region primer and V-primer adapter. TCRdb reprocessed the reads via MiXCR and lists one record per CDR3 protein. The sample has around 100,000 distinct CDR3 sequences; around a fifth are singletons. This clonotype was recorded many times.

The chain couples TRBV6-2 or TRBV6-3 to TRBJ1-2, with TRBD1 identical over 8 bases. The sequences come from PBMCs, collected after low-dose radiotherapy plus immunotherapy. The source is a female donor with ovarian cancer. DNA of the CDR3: TGTGCCAGCAGTTACGAGGACAGGGCCTATGGCTACACCTTC. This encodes CASSYEDRAYGYTF.